Presented here are 21 T cell receptor beta chains from one specimen sequenced in a study of human T cells and chemical hapten exposure (dated by TCRdb to the early 2020s). The sample's time point label, decoded: pre-sensitization, week 0. The sample's treatment or condition, from its label and the paper: therapeutic diphenylcyclopropenone sensitization with weekly scalp DPC. Library creation used RACE. TCRdb shows the sequencer as NextSeq 500. TCRdb took the public reads, trimmed them with fastp at Q25, ran MiXCR for clone calling and kept in-frame beta chains. Rows matching on CDR3 protein sequence are summarized as one entry with the most common DNA and genes. The sample table lists tens of thousands of distinct CDR3 sequences, about 7% of them with a count of one. Around 1.6% of the sample belongs to the ten largest clones. Here the sequenced sample was whole blood, taken in connection with sensitization to the hapten diphenylcyclopropenone (DPC). The origin of the receptors is a woman between 25 and 40 years old with alopecia areata. Some clones in this sample may be carry-over from other donors' samples.

This clonotype has ten or more counts. The genes are TRBV6-2 or TRBV6-3 and TRBJ2-2, with D perhaps given as TRBD1 or TRBD2 (5 bases each). Trimming cost V 2 bases and J 4 bases, with 8 bases left between them. The CDR3 contains 14 residues. CDR1 is MNHEY, CDR2 SVGEGT, per germline. CDR3 coding DNA: TGTGCCAGCAGTTACGGGGGACCCACCGGGGAGCTGTTTTTT. This translates into CASSYGGPTGELFF.

This clonotype was counted between two and nine times. The CDR3 protein is CAWSPFGSEQYF. The CDR3 DNA reads TGTGCCTGGAGCCCCTTTGGTAGCGAGCAGTACTTC. The chain joins TRBV30 to TRBJ2-7; D not resolved. The V gene's germline CDR1 is GTSNPN and CDR2 SVGIG (reference sequence). The CDR3 loop spans 12 amino acids. V shed 3 bases and J shed 6 bases, with 12 bases lying between them.

V usage is TRBV7-9 and J usage is TRBJ2-1; 7 bases line up with TRBD2. Losses at the gene ends were 6 bases for V and 2 bases for J; bases not matched to a gene: 10. In germline, CDR1 is SEHNR, CDR2 FQNEAQ (reference sequence). The CDR3 spans 16 residues. The CDR3 spells CASRIAGGRAYNEQFF. The CDR3 DNA sequence: TGTGCCAGCAGGATAGCTGGTGGGAGGGCCTACAATGAGCAGTTCTTC.

This rearrangement joins TRBV2 to TRBJ2-3, with 13 bases identical to TRBD2. The germline CDR1 and CDR2 sequences are SNHLY and FYNNEI. The CDR3 runs 16 residues. V shed 2 bases and J 5 bases; nucleotides not matched to a gene: 4. The chain's CDR3 is CASSETSGGAVDTQYF. CDR3 in DNA: TGTGCCAGCAGTGAAACTAGCGGGGGGGCAGTAGATACGCAGTATTTT.

This rearrangement joins TRBV15 to TRBJ2-1; tentative D call: TRBD1 (6 bases). Trimming pared 3 bases from V and 8 bases from J, leaving 11 bases between. The germline V gene encodes CDR1 LNHNV and CDR2 YYDKDF (reference sequence). The CDR3 has 13 residues. The CDR3 DNA is TGTGCCACCAGCAGGGGCAGGGGCTATGAGCAGTTCTTC. Translation gives CATSRGRGYEQFF.

The V gene is TRBV7-9, the J gene TRBJ1-6; possibly TRBD1 for D (6 bases). The CDR3 length is 16 residues. The V gene's germline CDR1 is SEHNR and CDR2 FQNEAQ (reference sequence). Deletions cut 4 bases from V and 8 bases from J, with 18 bases between. The CDR3 nucleotides read TGTGCCAGCAGCTCAGAACTGGATCAGGGGTATTCACCCCTCCACTTT. Encoded protein: CASSSELDQGYSPLHF.

This clonotype was picked up many times. The chain is built from TRBV5-1 and TRBJ1-3; D gene ambiguous. The length of the CDR3 is 15 residues. Germline-derived CDR1 and CDR2 are SGHRS and YFSETQ. Trimming took 0 bases from V and 2 from J, leaving 9 bases between them. The CDR3 DNA reads as TGCGCCAGCAGCTTGGAGGGTACTACTGGAAACACCATATATTTT. Amino acids: CASSLEGTTGNTIYF.

This clonotype was detected ten times or more. V is TRBV12-2 and J is TRBJ2-7; TRBD1, as called in the table, went unchecked against the DNA. TRBV12-2 is a known pseudogene. CDR3 length: 15 amino acids. The chain's CDR3 is CASRLAVGHRYEQYF. The CDR3 DNA reads as TGTGCAAGTCGCTTAGCGGTGGGACACCGATACGAGCAGTACTTC.

This clonotype was recorded many times. The rearrangement joins TRBV30 to TRBJ1-3, with 12 bases aligning to TRBD1. J gave up 1 base and V 1 base, and 2 bases lay outside the gene matches. The CDR3 covers 16 residues. Per germline, CDR1 GTSNPN and CDR2 SVGIG (reference sequence). CDR3 residues: CAWSGGQGASGNTIYF. The DNA for the CDR3 is TGTGCCTGGAGTGGGGGACAGGGGGCATCTGGAAACACCATATATTTT. Supplemented by reference TRBV30 and TRBJ1-3, the full variable domain reads SQTIHQWPATLVQPVGSPLSLECTVEGTSNPNLYWYRQAAGRGLQLLFYSVGIGQISSEVPQNLSASRPQDRQFILSSKKLLLSDSGFYLCAWSGGQGASGNTIYFGEGSWLTVV.

This clonotype was seen a handful of times. The rearrangement links TRBV11-1 to TRBJ1-2; 8 bases match TRBD1. Trimming removed 0 bases from V and 7 bases from J; junction bases left unmatched: 7. Germline loops: CDR1 SGHAT, CDR2 FQDESV (reference sequence). This CDR3 is built from 15 residues. The CDR3 DNA sequence: TGTGCCAGCAGCTTAGCTCCGACAGGGGAATTTGGCTACACCTTC. Protein sequence: CASSLAPTGEFGYTF.

This clonotype showed up many times. This chain links TRBV12-5 with TRBJ1-1; D unresolved. Germline V gene lookup returns CDR1 LGHNT and CDR2 FRNRAP. Trimming shortened V by 2 bases and J by 0 bases, and 16 bases separated the two germline ends. The CDR3 is 17 amino acids. CDR3 DNA sequence: TGTGCTAGTGGTTTGTTCCCGGGCCTCTCCATGAACACTGAAGCTTTCTTT. This sequence encodes CASGLFPGLSMNTEAFF.

There are many counts of this clonotype. V usage is TRBV5-1 and J usage is TRBJ1-1; no clear D gene. The V end lost 4 bases, the J end lost 0 bases, and 13 bases lay between the germline ends. The CDR3 runs to 15 residues. In germline, CDR1 is SGHRS, CDR2 YFSETQ. For the CDR3, the DNA is TGCGCCAGCAGCGCGATGGGCGATTTGAACACTGAAGCTTTCTTT. It encodes CASSAMGDLNTEAFF. Complete variable domain (other parts from reference TRBV5-1 and TRBJ1-1): KAGVTQTPRYLIKTRGQQVTLSCSPISGHRSVSWYQQTPGQGLQFLFEYFSETQRNKGNFPGRFSGRQFSNSRSEMNVSTLELGDSALYLCASSAMGDLNTEAFFGQGTRLTVV.

This clonotype was counted at least ten times. In DNA, the CDR3 is TGCAGTGCTCACGGTCATACGCAGTATTTT. Encoded protein: CSAHGHTQYF. The rearrangement uses TRBV20-1 and TRBJ2-3, with unresolved D. This CDR3 is 10 amino acids long. Trimming shortened V by 5 bases and J by 7 bases, and 7 bases separated the two germline ends. CDR1 is DFQATT and CDR2 is SNEGSKA in the germline V gene (reference sequence).

This clonotype was counted ten times or more. The V and J genes are TRBV11-2 and TRBJ1-6, with a tentative D call TRBD1 (5 bases). This CDR3 is built from 13 residues. V was pared by 5 bases and J by 8 bases, with 10 bases between. Looked up from germline, CDR1 is SGHAT and CDR2 is FQNNGV. The CDR3 protein is CASSPDSYSPLHF. CDR3 coding DNA: TGTGCCAGCAGCCCCGACAGTTATTCACCCCTCCACTTT.

This clonotype was observed many times. The J gene is TRBJ2-3, the V gene TRBV7-8; possibly TRBD1 for D (6 bases). CDR3 size: 13 residues. Germline V CDR1 and CDR2: SGHVS, FQNEAQ. Trimming shortened V by 8 bases and J by 0 bases, and 9 bases separated the two germline ends. The CDR3 DNA follows: TGTGCCAGCGGACAGATCAGCACAGATACGCAGTATTTT. Encoded protein: CASGQISTDTQYF.

This clonotype has at least ten counts. The V and J genes are TRBV6-5 and TRBJ1-2; 11 bases match TRBD1. The CDR3 contains 15 residues. V shed 6 bases and J 4 bases; nucleotides not matched to a gene: 7. Germline loops: CDR1 MNHEY, CDR2 SVGAGI. Here the CDR3 reads CASSSGQGGPYGYTF. CDR3 nucleotides: TGTGCCAGCAGCTCGGGACAGGGGGGACCCTATGGCTACACCTTC.

This clonotype occurred a few times. V and J are TRBV29-1 and TRBJ1-1; 11 positions match TRBD1. CDR3 length: 14 residues. Germline lookup yields CDR1 SQVTM and CDR2 ANQGSEA. V trimming: 5 bases; J trimming: 3 bases; junction bases outside the gene matches: 5. CDR3 sequence: CSVTGTGGYTEAFF. CDR3 nucleotides: TGCAGCGTTACCGGGACAGGGGGTTACACTGAAGCTTTCTTT.

With respect to this clonotype: This may come from a read error, since a much larger clone is one base off. The J gene is TRBJ1-5, the V gene TRBV6-5; possibly TRBD1 for D (5 bases). The V end was cut by 2 bases, the J end by 10 bases, with 15 bases between. The CDR3 has 14 amino acids. Looked up from germline, CDR1 is MNHEY and CDR2 is SVGAGI. The CDR3, as DNA: TGTGCCAGCAGTTACGGGGCATGGAGATCACCCCAGCATTTT. It translates to CASSYGAWRSPQHF.

This clonotype was found many times. The V call is TRBV11-2, the J call TRBJ2-3; 11 bases map to TRBD2. The CDR3 sequence is 16 residues long. Germline values: CDR1 SGHAT, CDR2 FQNNGV. V lost 5 bases and J lost 0; bases outside the gene matches: 4. CDR3 nucleotide sequence: TGTGCCAGCAGCCTGAGACTAGCGGGAAGCACAGATACGCAGTATTTT. Its translation is CASSLRLAGSTDTQYF.

This clonotype was seen ten or more times. The chain employs TRBV4-1 and TRBJ2-7; maybe TRBD2 (6 bases). This CDR3 is built from 17 residues. CDR1 and CDR2 (germline): MGHRA, YSYEKL. The V and J ends lost 1 base and 0 bases respectively, with 16 bases between them. The CDR3 sequence is CASSQVFPGGSSYEQYF. CDR3 bases: TGCGCCAGCAGCCAAGTATTTCCCGGGGGAAGCTCCTACGAGCAGTACTTC.

The table lists this clonotype with many counts. The chain couples TRBV10-3 to TRBJ1-6; no clear D. The CDR3 totals 14 residues. Germline V CDR1 and CDR2: ENHRY, SYGVKD. Trimming stripped 3 bases from V and 7 bases from J, with 10 bases between. The CDR3 DNA sequence: TGTGCCATCAGTGATTCAGTTTCCAATTCACCCCTCCACTTT. It translates to CAISDSVSNSPLHF.